This TCR beta chain was identified in a study of OX40 agonist ivuxolimab in advanced cancers. Overall study: Ivuxolimab, an antibody acting as an agonist of OX40 (CD134), was used to treat patients. Ivuxolimab, which patients received intravenously every 2 weeks, was dosed at 0.01 to 10 mg/kg.

Sequencing was performed with immunoSEQ multiplex PCR; in TCRdb, only in-frame clones are kept and a portion is missing. The sample consists of 70,000 or so clones, about three quarters of them appearing once. Comments on this clone: Antigen unknown.

Points from the study as a whole: Circulating CD4+ and CD8+ T cells showed clonal expansion by week 6 at 0.1 to 3.0 mg/kg. The average count of expanded clones was higher among CD8+ T cells than among CD4+.

The source is an adult with an advanced solid tumor such as melanoma, head and neck, liver or kidney cancer. Sequenced here: CD4+ or CD8+ T cells sorted from blood, sampled in a trial of the OX40 agonist ivuxolimab.

CDR3: CASSSRQGFSGYTF. The CDR3 region has the DNA TGTGCCAGCAGCAGCCGACAGGGGTTTTCCGGCTACACCTTC. The chain is built from TRBV7-9 and TRBJ1-2; 8 nucleotides agree with TRBD1. Germline V gene data show CDR1 as SEHNR and CDR2 as FQNEAQ (reference sequence). The CDR3 length is 14 residues. V shed 5 bases and J 8 bases; nucleotides not matched to a gene: 10.